This T cell receptor (beta chain) was sequenced during a study of T-cell reconstitution after alpha-beta-depleted transplantation in children. Whole-study results and caveats: Reportedly, only several hundred clones from non-depleted graft cells drove alpha-beta T-cell counts at about two months. TCRbeta diversity was high at day 60 in some patients (a result of surviving recipient T cells and thymic progenitors). Hyperexpanded clones declined; after one year, newly produced T cells mostly supplied diversity.

The CDR3 is 18 residues long. This clonotype was found many times. Antigen specificity is unknown. A junction end diverges from the germline sequence, so it may reflect a read error. TCRbeta library construction was performed incorporating unique molecular identifiers. TCRdb analysed the PCR reads with MiXCR anew, one entry per CDR3 protein. The repertoire holds 670,000 or so distinct CDR3 sequences, with 13% as singletons. This clonotype was obtained from a girl aged 2 to 10 with congenital amegakaryocytic thrombocytopenia, due to receive a stem cell transplant. The material sequenced was PBMCs, taken before TCRalphabeta/CD19-depleted stem cell transplant. The V gene is TRBV12-3 or TRBV12-4, the J gene TRBJ1-1, with TRBD1 as a possible D gene (5 bases). CDR3 region: CVSFRQQRRDGANTEAFF. The CDR3 coding sequence is TGTGTCAGCTTTCGGCAGCAAAGGCGGGACGGGGCGAACACTGAAGCTTTCTTT.